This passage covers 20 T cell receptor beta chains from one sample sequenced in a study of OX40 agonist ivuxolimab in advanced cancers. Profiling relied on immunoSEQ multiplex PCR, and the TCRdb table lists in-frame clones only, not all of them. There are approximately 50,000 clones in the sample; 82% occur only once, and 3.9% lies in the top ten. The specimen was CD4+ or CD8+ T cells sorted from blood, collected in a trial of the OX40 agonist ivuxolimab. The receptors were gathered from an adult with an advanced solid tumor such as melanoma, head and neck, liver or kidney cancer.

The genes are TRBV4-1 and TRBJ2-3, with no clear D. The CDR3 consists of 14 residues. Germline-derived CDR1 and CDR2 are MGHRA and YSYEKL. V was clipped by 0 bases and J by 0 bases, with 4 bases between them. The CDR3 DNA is TGCGCCAGCAGCCAAGACCTTAGCACAGATACGCAGTATTTT. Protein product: CASSQDLSTDTQYF.

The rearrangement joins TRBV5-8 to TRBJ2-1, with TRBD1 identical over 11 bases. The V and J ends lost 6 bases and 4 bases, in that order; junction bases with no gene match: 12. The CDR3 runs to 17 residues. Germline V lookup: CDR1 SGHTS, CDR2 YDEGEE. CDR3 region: CASTPLMGQGGYNEQFF. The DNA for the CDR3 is TGTGCCAGCACCCCGCTGATGGGACAGGGGGGTTACAATGAGCAGTTCTTC. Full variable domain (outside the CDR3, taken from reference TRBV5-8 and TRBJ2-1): EAGVTQSPTHLIKTRGQQATLRCSPISGHTSVYWYQQALGLGLQFLLWYDEGEERNRGNFPPRFSGRQFPNYSSELNVNALELEDSALYLCASTPLMGQGGYNEQFFGPGTRLTVL.

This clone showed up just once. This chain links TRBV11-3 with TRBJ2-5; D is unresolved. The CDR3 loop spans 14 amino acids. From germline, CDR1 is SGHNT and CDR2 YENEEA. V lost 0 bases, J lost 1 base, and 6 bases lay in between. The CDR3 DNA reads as TGTGCCAGCAGCTTAGAGGGCGGCCAAGAGACCCAGTACTTC. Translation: CASSLEGGQETQYF.

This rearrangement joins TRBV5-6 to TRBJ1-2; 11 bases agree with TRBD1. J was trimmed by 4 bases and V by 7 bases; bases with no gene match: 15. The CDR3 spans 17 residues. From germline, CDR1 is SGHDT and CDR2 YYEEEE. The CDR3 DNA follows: TGTGCCAGCGAAGGGACCGGACAGGGGGCGTTTTTCTATGGCTACACCTTC. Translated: CASEGTGQGAFFYGYTF. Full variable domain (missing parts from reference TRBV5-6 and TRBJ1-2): DAGVTQSPTHLIKTRGQQVTLRCSPKSGHDTVSWYQQALGQGPQFIFQYYEEEERQRGNFPDRFSGHQFPNYSSELNVNALLLGDSALYLCASEGTGQGAFFYGYTFGSGTRLTVV.

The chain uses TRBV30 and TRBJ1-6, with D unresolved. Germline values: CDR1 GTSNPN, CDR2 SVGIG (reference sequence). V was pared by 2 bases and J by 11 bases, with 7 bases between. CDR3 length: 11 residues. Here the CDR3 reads CAWSSPAPLHF. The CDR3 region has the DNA TGTGCCTGGAGTTCGCCTGCACCCCTCCACTTT. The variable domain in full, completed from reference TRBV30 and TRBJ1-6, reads SQTIHQWPATLVQPVGSPLSLECTVEGTSNPNLYWYRQAAGRGLQLLFYSVGIGQISSEVPQNLSASRPQDRQFILSSKKLLLSDSGFYLCAWSSPAPLHFGNGTRLTVT.

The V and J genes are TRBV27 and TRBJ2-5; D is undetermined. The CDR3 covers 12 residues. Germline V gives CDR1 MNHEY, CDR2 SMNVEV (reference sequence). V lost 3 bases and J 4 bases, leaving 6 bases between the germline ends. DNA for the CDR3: TGTGCCAGCAGTTTGAAGGGAGAGACCCAGTACTTC. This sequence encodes CASSLKGETQYF.

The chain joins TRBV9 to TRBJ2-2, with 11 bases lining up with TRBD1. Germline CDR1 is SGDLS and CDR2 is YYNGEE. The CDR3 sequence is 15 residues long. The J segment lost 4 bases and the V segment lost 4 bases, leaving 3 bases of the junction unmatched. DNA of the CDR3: TGTGCCAGCAGCTGGGGACAGGGGGGCACCGGGGAGCTGTTTTTT. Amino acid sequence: CASSWGQGGTGELFF.

The CDR3 loop reads CASRPTGIPNEKLFF. The CDR3 DNA follows: TGTGCCAGCAGACCTACAGGGATTCCTAATGAAAAACTGTTTTTT. This chain links TRBV2 with TRBJ1-4, with a possible D match to TRBD1 (6 bases). This CDR3 contains 15 residues. Looked up from germline, CDR1 is SNHLY and CDR2 is FYNNEI. Trimming pared 6 bases from V and 3 bases from J, leaving 14 bases between. Full variable domain (remainder filled in from reference TRBV2 and TRBJ1-4): EPEVTQTPSHQVTQMGQEVILRCVPISNHLYFYWYRQILGQKVEFLVSFYNNEISEKSEIFDDQFSVERPDGSNFTLKIRSTKLEDSAMYFCASRPTGIPNEKLFFGSGTQLSVL.

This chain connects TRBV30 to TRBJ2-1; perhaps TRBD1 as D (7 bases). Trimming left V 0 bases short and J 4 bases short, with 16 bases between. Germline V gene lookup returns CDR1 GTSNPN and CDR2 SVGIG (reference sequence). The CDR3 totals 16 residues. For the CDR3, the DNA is TGTGCCTGGAGTGTAGGAGGGGCAGGGGGATACAATGAGCAGTTCTTC. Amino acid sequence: CAWSVGGAGGYNEQFF.

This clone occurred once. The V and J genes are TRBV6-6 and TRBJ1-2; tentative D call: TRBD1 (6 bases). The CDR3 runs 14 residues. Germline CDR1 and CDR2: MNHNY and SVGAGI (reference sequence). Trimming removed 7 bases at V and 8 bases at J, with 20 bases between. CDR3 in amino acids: CASTPGRGSGGYTF. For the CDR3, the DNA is TGTGCCAGCACCCCAGGTAGGGGGTCTGGAGGCTACACCTTC.

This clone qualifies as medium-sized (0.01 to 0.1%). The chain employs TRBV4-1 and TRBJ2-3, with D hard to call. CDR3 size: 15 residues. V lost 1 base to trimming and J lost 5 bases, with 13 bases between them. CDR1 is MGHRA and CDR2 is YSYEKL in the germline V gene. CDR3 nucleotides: TGCGCCAGCAGCCAAGTCCTCCAAGAACGAGATACGCAGTATTTT. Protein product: CASSQVLQERDTQYF.

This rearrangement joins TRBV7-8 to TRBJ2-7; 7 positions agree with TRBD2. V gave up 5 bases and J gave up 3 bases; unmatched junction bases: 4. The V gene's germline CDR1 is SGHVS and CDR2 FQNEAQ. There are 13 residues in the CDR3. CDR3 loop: CASSPRTSYEQYF. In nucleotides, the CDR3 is TGTGCCAGCAGCCCTCGGACTAGCTACGAGCAGTACTTC.

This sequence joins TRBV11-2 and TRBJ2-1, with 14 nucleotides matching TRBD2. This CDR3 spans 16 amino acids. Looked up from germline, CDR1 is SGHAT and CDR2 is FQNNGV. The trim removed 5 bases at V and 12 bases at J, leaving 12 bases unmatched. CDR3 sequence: CASSPRTSGGLSGQFF. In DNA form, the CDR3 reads TGTGCCAGCAGCCCCCGGACTAGCGGGGGGCTCTCAGGGCAGTTCTTC.

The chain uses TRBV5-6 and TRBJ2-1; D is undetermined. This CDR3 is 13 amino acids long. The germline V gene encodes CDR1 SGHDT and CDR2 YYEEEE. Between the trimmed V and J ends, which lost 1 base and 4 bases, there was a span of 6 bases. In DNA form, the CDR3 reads TGTGCCAGCAGCTTGAGCGTGTACAATGAGCAGTTCTTC. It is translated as CASSLSVYNEQFF.

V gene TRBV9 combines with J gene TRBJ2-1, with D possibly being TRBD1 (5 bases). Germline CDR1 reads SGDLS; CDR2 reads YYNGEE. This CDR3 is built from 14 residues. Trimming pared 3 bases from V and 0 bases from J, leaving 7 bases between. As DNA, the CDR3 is TGTGCCAGCAGCGAACAGGACTCCTACAATGAGCAGTTCTTC. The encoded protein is CASSEQDSYNEQFF.

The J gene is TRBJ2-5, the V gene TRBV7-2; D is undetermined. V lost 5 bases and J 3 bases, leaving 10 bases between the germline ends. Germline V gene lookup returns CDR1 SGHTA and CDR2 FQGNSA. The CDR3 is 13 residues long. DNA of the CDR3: TGTGCCAGCAGCCCTGGGCAAAAAGAGACCCAGTACTTC. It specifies CASSPGQKETQYF.

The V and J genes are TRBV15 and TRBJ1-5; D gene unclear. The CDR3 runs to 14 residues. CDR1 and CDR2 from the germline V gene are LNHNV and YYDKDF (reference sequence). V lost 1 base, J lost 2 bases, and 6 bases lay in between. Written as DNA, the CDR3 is TGTGCCACCAGCAGAGTCCCGGGCAATCAGCCCCAGCATTTT. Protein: CATSRVPGNQPQHF. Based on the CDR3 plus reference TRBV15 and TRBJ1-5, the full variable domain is DAMVIQNPRYQVTQFGKPVTLSCSQTLNHNVMYWYQQKSSQAPKLLFHYYDKDFNNEADTPDNFQSRRPNTSFCFLDIRSPGLGDTAMYLCATSRVPGNQPQHFGDGTRLSIL.

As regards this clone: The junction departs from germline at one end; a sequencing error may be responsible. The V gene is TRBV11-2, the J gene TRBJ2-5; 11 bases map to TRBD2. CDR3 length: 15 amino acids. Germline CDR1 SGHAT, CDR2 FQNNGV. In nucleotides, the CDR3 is TGCGCCAGCAGCCAAGATTTAGTAGCGGGGGGGCTCCAGTACTTC. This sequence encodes CASSQDLVAGGLQYF.

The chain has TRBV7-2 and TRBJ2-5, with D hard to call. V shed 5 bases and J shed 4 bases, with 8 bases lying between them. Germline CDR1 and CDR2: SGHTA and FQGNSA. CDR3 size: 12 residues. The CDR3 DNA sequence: TGTGCCAGCAGCGGGCTACGAGAGACCCAGTACTTC. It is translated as CASSGLRETQYF. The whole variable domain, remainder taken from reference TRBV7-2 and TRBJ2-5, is GAGVSQSPSNKVTEKGKDVELRCDPISGHTALYWYRQSLGQGLEFLIYFQGNSAPDKSGLPSDRFSAERTGGSVSTLTIQRTQQEDSAVYLCASSGLRETQYFGPGTRLLVL.

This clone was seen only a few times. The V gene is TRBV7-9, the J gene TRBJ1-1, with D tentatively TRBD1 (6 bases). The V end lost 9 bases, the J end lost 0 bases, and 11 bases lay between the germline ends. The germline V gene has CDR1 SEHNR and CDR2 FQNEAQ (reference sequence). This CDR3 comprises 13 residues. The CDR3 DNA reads TGTGCCAGTAACAGGGCGCTGAACACTGAAGCTTTCTTT. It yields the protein CASNRALNTEAFF. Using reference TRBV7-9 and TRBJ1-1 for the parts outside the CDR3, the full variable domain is DTGVSQNPRHKITKRGQNVTFRCDPISEHNRLYWYRQTLGQGPEFLTYFQNEAQLEKSRLLSDRFSAERPKGSFSTLEIQRTEQGDSAMYLCASNRALNTEAFFGQGTRLTVV.